The 17 T cell receptor beta chains below were found in one sample sequenced in a study of post-analysis software for immune sequencing data. Study-level points and caveats: Comparison of patients with controls showed four or five TRBV segments more frequent in patients, TRBV5-6, TRBV5-1 and TRBV20-1 among them.

TCR beta cDNA libraries included unique molecular identifiers. One entry per CDR3 protein, called by TCRdb with MiXCR from the PCR reads. In the table there are 400,000 to 500,000 distinct CDR3 sequences, less than 40% of which are singletons. Antigens for these TCRs are unknown. Sequencing was done on a sample of blood. The receptors here all came from a girl aged 2 to 9 with multiple sclerosis.

This clonotype appeared a single time. The germline gene is not matched at one end of the junction; a read error may be the cause. V is TRBV4-3 and J is TRBJ2-1; D might be TRBD2 (6 bases). CDR1 is LGHNA, CDR2 YSLEER, per germline. The CDR3 spans 17 residues. Here the CDR3 DNA reads TGCGCCAGCAGCCAAGCCCCTTCCCGGGACTCCGACAATGAGCAGTTCTTC. This translates into CASSQAPSRDSDNEQFF.

The chain combines TRBV20-1 with TRBJ1-2; D is unclear. The CDR3 is 13 residues long. Trimming stripped 3 bases from V and 5 bases from J, with 13 bases between. Germline loops: CDR1 DFQATT, CDR2 SNEGSKA (reference sequence). This chain's CDR3 is CSARRLRDYGYTF. The CDR3 coding sequence is TGCAGTGCTAGGCGGTTAAGGGATTATGGCTACACCTTC.

The V gene is TRBV7-2, the J gene TRBJ2-1; 16 bases align to TRBD2. The CDR3 runs 17 residues. Per the germline V gene, CDR1 is SGHTA and CDR2 is FQGNSA. J lost 5 bases, V lost 2 bases, and 3 bases had no gene match. The CDR3: CASSLRGTSGRDNEQFF. DNA of the CDR3: TGTGCCAGCAGCTTAAGGGGGACTAGCGGGAGGGACAATGAGCAGTTCTTC.

This clonotype was found many times. The chain couples TRBV10-3 to TRBJ2-7; D unresolved. V lost 3 bases and J 4 bases, leaving 4 bases between the germline ends. CDR3 size: 11 residues. From germline, CDR1 is ENHRY and CDR2 SYGVKD. CDR3 in DNA: TGTGCCATCAGTGACCCTTACGAGCAGTACTTC. Its translation: CAISDPYEQYF.

This clonotype occurred a few times. The V gene is TRBV5-6, the J gene TRBJ1-1, with D uncertain. The germline V and J ends were trimmed by 8 bases and 1 base, with 12 bases remaining between them. Germline lookup yields CDR1 SGHDT and CDR2 YYEEEE. This CDR3 spans 13 amino acids. CDR3 protein: CARSATRNTEAFF. The CDR3 DNA sequence: TGTGCCAGATCGGCCACCAGGAACACTGAAGCTTTCTTT.

The J gene is TRBJ1-5, the V gene TRBV12-3 or TRBV12-4; 9 bases fit TRBD1. The CDR3 has 15 amino acids. V gave up 5 bases and J gave up 6 bases; unmatched junction bases: 8. CDR3 sequence reads: CASSLGQGLGQPQHF. The CDR3 DNA is TGTGCCAGCAGTCTAGGACAGGGGTTGGGTCAGCCCCAGCATTTT.

V is TRBV7-9 and J is TRBJ2-1; TRBD2 agrees at 9 bases. The V gene's germline CDR1 is SEHNR and CDR2 FQNEAQ (reference sequence). This CDR3 spans 16 amino acids. With 3 bases clipped from V and 7 bases from J, the junction kept 10 bases outside the gene matches. This CDR3 reads CASSLLAGGPQNEQFF. As DNA, the CDR3 is TGTGCCAGCAGCTTGCTTGCGGGAGGGCCTCAGAATGAGCAGTTCTTC.

The chain carries TRBV29-1 and TRBJ2-7; perhaps TRBD2 as D (6 bases). V shed 4 bases and J shed 3 bases, with 16 bases lying between them. There are 14 residues in the CDR3. Germline assignment: CDR1 SQVTM and CDR2 ANQGSEA. CDR3 nucleotide sequence: TGCAGCGTTGGCCCAAAGGACTACCGCTACGAGCAGTACTTC. Translation: CSVGPKDYRYEQYF.

This clonotype was seen more than once but under ten times. The CDR3: CSASNPGGEGPINEQFF. The DNA of the CDR3 is TGCAGTGCTAGTAACCCCGGGGGCGAAGGACCTATCAATGAGCAGTTCTTC. The gene calls are TRBV20-1 and TRBJ2-1; TRBD1 or TRBD2 may be the D gene (6 bases each). V lost 3 bases, J lost 6 bases, and 24 bases lay in between. The CDR3 consists of 17 residues. Germline-derived CDR1 and CDR2 are DFQATT and SNEGSKA (reference sequence).

The chain uses TRBV28 and TRBJ2-1; TRBD2 might be the D (6 bases). The CDR3 spans 21 residues. V lost 5 bases and J 3 bases, leaving 32 bases between the germline ends. Germline CDR1 is MDHEN and CDR2 is SYDVKM. The CDR3 here is CASSPDGTGTRTNLFYNEQFF. The CDR3, as DNA: TGTGCCAGCAGTCCGGACGGGACTGGGACCCGGACTAACCTATTCTACAATGAGCAGTTCTTC.

This chain uses TRBV28 with TRBJ2-7; 10 positions agree with TRBD2. CDR3 size: 14 residues. V trimming: 4 bases; J trimming: 6 bases; junction bases outside the gene matches: 6. CDR1 is MDHEN, CDR2 SYDVKM, per germline. DNA for the CDR3: TGTGCCAGCAGTTCAGCGGGAGGGCCAAGCGAGCAGTACTTC. This translates into CASSSAGGPSEQYF.

This clonotype was observed a handful of times. V usage is TRBV6-2 or TRBV6-3 and J usage is TRBJ1-1, with unresolved D. From germline, CDR1 is MNHEY and CDR2 SVGEGT. V lost 8 bases to trimming and J lost 1 base, with 14 bases between them. CDR3 length equals 14 residues. The CDR3 sequence is CASQGVTQNTEAFF. In nucleotides, the CDR3 is TGTGCCAGCCAAGGAGTGACACAGAACACTGAAGCTTTCTTT.

The gene calls are TRBV6-5 and TRBJ2-4; 12 bases fit TRBD2. The junction had 8 bases not matched to a gene; V was cut back by 2 bases and J by 0 bases. From germline, CDR1 is MNHEY and CDR2 SVGAGI. The CDR3 totals 19 residues. CDR3 coding DNA: TGTGCCAGCAGTTACGCCTCTAGCGGGAGGGCCCAAGCCAAAAACATTCAGTACTTC. Protein sequence: CASSYASSGRAQAKNIQYF.

A remark on this clonotype: A junction end diverges from the germline sequence, so it may reflect a read error. The V and J genes are TRBV20-1 and TRBJ2-5, with D unresolved. Germline V gene data show CDR1 as DFQATT and CDR2 as SNEGSKA (reference sequence). The CDR3 is 15 amino acids. The CDR3 is CSAGDKYLDLETQYF. CDR3 nucleotide sequence: TGCAGTGCTGGAGATAAGTACCTAGACCTAGAGACCCAGTACTTC.

Of note for this clonotype: One junction end disagrees with the germline gene, perhaps due to a read error. The chain is built from TRBV20-1 and TRBJ1-2; 9 bases map to TRBD1. The CDR3 runs to 14 residues. From germline, CDR1 is DFQATT and CDR2 SNEGSKA (reference sequence). The CDR3 bases are TGCAGTGCGCTGATCCGGGACAGGGTTTATGGCCACACCTTC. The encoded protein is CSALIRDRVYGHTF.

The chain couples TRBV5-1 to TRBJ2-1; D is ambiguous. Germline values: CDR1 SGHRS, CDR2 YFSETQ. V lost 1 base and J lost 3, with 8 bases in between. This CDR3 is 14 amino acids long. The CDR3 DNA sequence: TGCGCCAGCAGCTTGCTTGAGGACTACAATGAGCAGTTCTTC. This gives the protein CASSLLEDYNEQFF.

The chain carries TRBV9 and TRBJ2-4; 7 bases are shared with TRBD2. The J call is in doubt because the DNA end fits TRBJ2-7 better. Germline CDR1 is SGDLS and CDR2 is YYNGEE. CDR3 length equals 13 residues. Here the CDR3 reads CASSTRLASEQYF. CDR3 coding DNA: TGTGCCAGCAGCACCAGACTAGCTTCCGAGCAGTACTTC.